This TCR beta chain originates from a study of immune evolution from preneoplasia to lung adenocarcinoma. Study at large: HLA loss of heterozygosity: 7% AIS, about 15% MIA, around 35% ADC, none AAH.

Resections took place in Japan or China from about 2014 to 2017. In regard to this clone: Antigen unknown.

Findings and caveats of the study: KRAS-mutant nodules had the highest T cell clonality.

CDR1 MNHEY and CDR2 SVGAGI come from the germline V gene. The CDR3 runs 14 residues. Trimming stripped 2 bases from V and 2 bases from J, with 9 bases between. Repertoires were generated with immunoSEQ multiplex PCR, while TCRdb's copy carries only in-frame clones and drops some. The table lists approximately 7,500 clones, about 79% of them singletons. The sequence was collected from a person in their 40s with lung adenocarcinoma. What was sequenced was FFPE invasive lung adenocarcinoma tissue. The V and J genes are TRBV6-5 and TRBJ1-1; D gene ambiguous. The CDR3 nucleotides read TGTGCCAGCAGTTACAGGGCAGATAACACTGAAGCTTTCTTT. As protein: CASSYRADNTEAFF.